Below, one T cell receptor (beta chain) is given with its context. TCRdb itself ran the PCR reads through MiXCR, one entry per CDR3 protein. The sample lists approximately 12,000 distinct CDR3 sequences; roughly half were seen once. Documented time point: before preoperative PTX-NDP chemotherapy. Preoperative chemotherapy with paclitaxel-nedaplatin was given to patients before surgery. This entry belongs to a study of esophageal squamous cell carcinoma under preoperative chemotherapy. The CDR3 runs to 15 residues. Germline values: CDR1 MNHNS, CDR2 SASEGT. J lost 3 bases, V lost 5 bases, and 7 bases had no gene match.

The specimen was obtained from a patient given preoperative chemotherapy. The origin of this receptor is a human donor with esophageal squamous cell carcinoma. The donor label of this sample is uncertain. The chain combines TRBV6-1 with TRBJ2-3; 8 bases align to TRBD1. CDR3 DNA: TGTGCCAGCAGTCTTGACAGGGGAGGTACAGATACGCAGTATTTT. Residues: CASSLDRGGTDTQYF.